The 8 T cell receptor beta chains below all came from one sample that was sequenced in a study of beta chain features in type 1 diabetes. Findings and caveats of the study: A moderate, significant TCRB CDR3 shortening appeared in type 1 diabetes across four CD4+ subsets.

The whole isolated RNA underwent reverse transcription, so sequencing captured expressed TCRB transcripts. The table came from immunoSEQ multiplex PCR; TCRdb's copy has only in-frame clones and leaves some out. The table has 300,000 to 450,000 clones, 8% to 10% seen once. No antigen has been assigned to these receptors. The sequenced sample consisted of central memory CD4+ T cells from blood. These receptors originate from a young man with type 1 diabetes.

A few counts support this clone. The chain recombines TRBV18 with TRBJ2-2; D not resolved. V was shortened by 8 bases and J by 6 bases, with 13 bases between the two germline ends. There are 13 residues in the CDR3. From germline, CDR1 is KGHSH and CDR2 LQKENI. As DNA, the CDR3 is TGTGCCAGCCAACGAGGTACGGCCGGGGAGCTGTTTTTT. Its translation is CASQRGTAGELFF.

A word on this clone: Its ends do not fully match the called genes, so a read error is possible. V is TRBV5-1 and J is TRBJ2-1; 9 bases fit TRBD2. The CDR3 is 18 amino acids. Germline-derived CDR1 and CDR2 are SGHRS and YFSETQ. The CDR3 is CVSSLGSKRASGDNEQFF. The CDR3 nucleotides read TGCGTCAGCAGCTTGGGATCGAAGAGGGCTAGCGGGGACAATGAGCAGTTCTTC.

The chain recombines TRBV10-2 with TRBJ1-5; 8 bases align to TRBD1. The CDR3 spans 15 residues. Germline loops: CDR1 WSHSY, CDR2 SAAADI. After removal of 0 bases from V and 11 bases from J, the junction contained 9 bases not matched to a gene. DNA for the CDR3: TGCGCCAGCAGTGAGTCTAGGACAGGGAACCCCACCCAGCATTTT. This gives the protein CASSESRTGNPTQHF.

This clone has more than one count but fewer than ten. This chain uses TRBV28 with TRBJ2-4; 11 bases match TRBD1. CDR1 and CDR2 (germline): MDHEN, SYDVKM. The CDR3 sequence is 14 residues long. V gave up 5 bases and J gave up 7 bases; unmatched junction bases: 4. The CDR3 spells CASSTGTGGNIQYF. The CDR3 nucleotides read TGTGCCAGCAGTACCGGGACAGGGGGGAACATTCAGTACTTC.

This clone was counted only a few times. The rearrangement links TRBV2 to TRBJ2-3; D possibly matches TRBD1 or TRBD2 (7 bases each). This CDR3 region has 15 residues. Germline loops: CDR1 SNHLY, CDR2 FYNNEI. V lost 8 bases, J lost 6 bases, and 21 bases lay in between. The CDR3 sequence: CASSTNQGGGDTQYF. The CDR3, as DNA: TGTGCCAGCTCCACGAACCAGGGGGGAGGGGATACGCAGTATTTT.

This clone was observed many times. The V call is TRBV18, the J call TRBJ1-4, with D perhaps matching TRBD1 (5 bases). Germline CDR1 is KGHSH and CDR2 is LQKENI. The CDR3 is 14 residues long. V was cut by 3 bases and J by 4 bases, with 9 bases left in between. The CDR3 nucleotides read TGTGCCAGCTCACCGCAGCAGGGTAATGAAAAACTGTTTTTT. This encodes CASSPQQGNEKLFF.

The rearrangement links TRBV12-5 to TRBJ2-1, with 11 bases aligning to TRBD2. This CDR3 is built from 16 residues. Germline-derived CDR1 and CDR2 are LGHNT and FRNRAP. After removal of 5 bases from V and 7 bases from J, the junction contained 10 bases not matched to a gene. For the CDR3, the DNA is TGTGCTAGTGGTCAAGCCTTAGCGGGAGGGCGTAATGAGCAGTTCTTC. This translates into CASGQALAGGRNEQFF.

A word on this clone: Within the sample, other DNA sequences also encode this same CDR3. The J gene is TRBJ2-3, the V gene TRBV7-6, with 7 bases fitting TRBD2. From germline, CDR1 is SGHVS and CDR2 FNYEAQ. This CDR3 region has 14 residues. J gave up 5 bases and V 5 bases, and 7 bases lay outside the gene matches. CDR3 protein: CASSPGLGRDTQYF. CDR3 DNA sequence: TGTGCCAGCAGCCCCGGACTAGGTCGAGATACGCAGTATTTT.